This TCR beta chain stems from a study of blood T cell repertoires in COVID-19. Whole-study context: Collection of acute and convalescent COVID-19 samples took place in the United States, Italy and Spain. From T cells, B-cell-depleted T cells, or PBMCs came the material, which was cDNA or gDNA.

Unmatched junction bases numbered 8, after V lost 2 bases and J lost 0 bases. CDR3 length equals 19 residues. Looked up from germline, CDR1 is LGHDT and CDR2 is YNNKEL (reference sequence). Profiled with immunoSEQ multiplex PCR; TCRdb holds only in-frame clones, not every one. The sample includes fewer than 650,000 clones, 85% to 90% of them seen just once. Specimen: peripheral blood. The V gene is TRBV3-1 (or the pseudogene TRBV3-2), the J gene TRBJ2-2; TRBD2 matches at 11 bases. This TCR was sampled from a woman aged 50 to 65 with COVID-19, enrolled during active disease. The CDR3 spells CASSQPKTSGGANTGELFF. DNA for the CDR3: TGTGCCAGCAGCCAACCTAAAACTAGCGGGGGCGCGAACACCGGGGAGCTGTTTTTT.